Listed below are T cell receptor beta chains from one sample, sequenced in a study of PD-1 blockade in classical Hodgkin lymphoma. Clones were read by immunoSEQ multiplex PCR, and TCRdb kept only the in-frame ones, dropping some. The table has 40,000 to 50,000 clones, 65% to 70% seen once. The sequencing here drew on peripheral blood mononuclear cells (PBMCs), taken before the fourth cycle of nivolumab. Source of these receptors: a human donor with classical Hodgkin lymphoma. The CDR3 runs from the conserved cysteine through the conserved F or W. The order of the fields is V gene, CDR3 length, J gene, clone size, D gene, CDR3 DNA, CDR3 protein. The D gene is left open where the match is weak. Clone size is given for some rows only: seen once, a few or many times, or a class if the clone is expanded.

>TRBV19|13|TRBJ1-2|.|.
TGTGCCAGTAGTATTAACGTAGCGGATGGCTACACCTTC
CASSINVADGYTF
>TRBV2|14|TRBJ2-2|.|.
TGTGCCAGCAGTGACCTACAGAACACCGGGGAGCTGTTTTTT
CASSDLQNTGELFF
>TRBV7-9|17|TRBJ2-2|few|TRBD2
TGTGCCAGCAGTAAGAATCTAGCGGAGATGAACACCGGGGAGCTGTTTTTT
CASSKNLAEMNTGELFF
>TRBV13|14|TRBJ2-5|once|.
TGTGCCAGCAGCCGCCTGGGGGCCGGGGAGACCCAGTACTTC
CASSRLGAGETQYF
>TRBV7-9|14|TRBJ2-1|.|.
TGTGCCAGCAGCCCATCTGTCGGAGACAATGAGCAGTTCTTC
CASSPSVGDNEQFF
>TRBV6-5|14|TRBJ2-1|few|.
TGTGCCAGCAGTTACGTCTGGACTTCTAATGAGCAGTTCTTC
CASSYVWTSNEQFF
>TRBV11-3|12|TRBJ2-1|.|TRBD2
TGTGCCAGCAGCTCTAGCGGCAATGAGCAGTTCTTC
CASSSSGNEQFF
>TRBV9|15|TRBJ1-2|.|.
TGTGCCAGCAGGGCAGGACACGATGAATCTTATGGCTACACCTTC
CASRAGHDESYGYTF
>TRBV21-1|15|TRBJ2-1|.|.
TGTGCCAGCAGCATGACTAGCGGGGATTACAATGAGCAGTTCTTC
CASSMTSGDYNEQFF
>TRBV9|15|TRBJ2-3|.|TRBD2
TGTGCCAGCAGCGTAGTAGCGGGGGCCACAGATACGCAGTATTTT
CASSVVAGATDTQYF
>TRBV5-8|12|TRBJ1-1|once|.
TGTGCCAGCAGCTTGTACAACACTGAAGCTTTCTTT
CASSLYNTEAFF
>TRBV29-1|15|TRBJ2-7|medium-sized|.
TGCAGCGTAGCAACCGGGACGGGGCTTTTTTACGAGCAGTACTTC
CSVATGTGLFYEQYF
>TRBV7-9|16|TRBJ2-3|.|TRBD1
TGTGCCAGCAGCCCCGTCTCCGGGACAGGTCCAGATACGCAGTATTTT
CASSPVSGTGPDTQYF
>TRBV23-1|16|TRBJ2-7|.|TRBD2
TGCGCCAGCAGTCAGAGGTTCGGGGGGGGGCAGTACGAGCAGTACTTC
CASSQRFGGGQYEQYF
>TRBV9|15|TRBJ2-2|.|.
TGTGCCAGCAGCGTAGAGGGGGGTAACACCGGGGAGCTGTTTTTT
CASSVEGGNTGELFF
>TRBV5-4|14|TRBJ1-1|.|.
TGTGCCAGCAGCTTGATGGGGGAGGGCACTGAAGCTTTCTTT
CASSLMGEGTEAFF
>TRBV7-2|16|TRBJ2-1|.|.
TGTGCCAGCAGCCAGGGAAGCTCCAGAACCTACAATGAGCAGTTCTTC
CASSQGSSRTYNEQFF
>TRBV7-9|17|TRBJ2-7|.|.
TGTGCCAGCAGCTTAGCCCGGGAAGGCCCAGGGTCCTACGAGCAGTACTTC
CASSLAREGPGSYEQYF
>TRBV27|12|TRBJ2-7|.|.
TGTGCCAGCAGTTTAGGCGGGTACGAGCAGTACTTC
CASSLGGYEQYF
>TRBV25-1|14|TRBJ1-2|.|.
TGTGCCAGCAGTGAATCCGACCTTAGGTATGGCTACACCTTC
CASSESDLRYGYTF
>TRBV5-1|16|TRBJ2-2|.|TRBD1
TGCGCCAGCAGCTTTGTTGGGACAGGGGACACCGGGGAGCTGTTTTTT
CASSFVGTGDTGELFF
>TRBV27|15|TRBJ1-6|.|.
TGTGCCAGCAGTTTATACGGGACATATAATTCACCCCTCCACTTT
CASSLYGTYNSPLHF
>TRBV30|12|TRBJ2-7|once|.
TGTGCCTGGAGTTGGGATTCCTACGAGCAGTACTTC
CAWSWDSYEQYF
>TRBV5-4|17|TRBJ1-6|.|TRBD1
TGTGCCAGCAGTCCCGACAGGGGGAGCTCCTATAATTCACCCCTCCACTTT
CASSPDRGSSYNSPLHF
>TRBV2|15|TRBJ1-2|.|TRBD1
TGTGCCAGCAGTGAAGGTGAAGGGGGCGAACATGGCTACACCTTC
CASSEGEGGEHGYTF
>TRBV7-2|14|TRBJ1-2|few|.
TGTGCCAGCAGCTTAGATCCCGGGAACTATGGCTACACCTTC
CASSLDPGNYGYTF
>TRBV5-3|17|TRBJ1-1|.|TRBD1
TGTGCCAGAAGCTTGGGGGACAGGGGGCGCGTGAACACTGAAGCTTTCTTT
CARSLGDRGRVNTEAFF
>TRBV28|14|TRBJ1-6|.|.
TGTGCCAGCAGTTCACAGGGAGGGAGTTCACCCCTCCACTTT
CASSSQGGSSPLHF
>TRBV21-1|16|TRBJ1-3|.|.
TGTGCCAGCAGCAAGGGTTGGAAACACTCTGGAAACACCATATATTTT
CASSKGWKHSGNTIYF
>TRBV11-2|15|TRBJ1-4|.|.
TGTGCCAGCAGCTTGGGTGGAGAGGCTGGAGAAAAACTGTTTTTT
CASSLGGEAGEKLFF
>TRBV11-1|16|TRBJ2-1|.|.
TGTGCCAGCAGCTTAGACCCAGGGAGCTCCTACAATGAGCAGTTCTTC
CASSLDPGSSYNEQFF
>TRBV7-6|16|TRBJ2-2|.|.
TGTGCCAGCAGTGCTCTAGCGACTTCGAACACCGGGGAGCTGTTTTTT
CASSALATSNTGELFF
>TRBV7-2|16|TRBJ1-6|.|.
TGTGCCAGCAGCCAACGGACGGACACCTTTAATTCACCCCTCCACTTT
CASSQRTDTFNSPLHF
>TRBV19|15|TRBJ1-3|.|.
TGTGCCAGTAGTATAATGGGGGTCTCTGGAAACACCATATATTTT
CASSIMGVSGNTIYF
>TRBV2|18|TRBJ2-3|.|TRBD1
TGTGCCAGCAGTAGCCTTTTAATGACAGGGGCCAGCACAGATACGCAGTATTTT
CASSSLLMTGASTDTQYF
>TRBV7-2|12|TRBJ2-7|.|.
TGTGCCAGCAGCCCCCTGCGCGGTGAGCAGTACTTC
CASSPLRGEQYF
>TRBV5-6|15|TRBJ2-3|.|.
TGTGCCAGCAGCTTGGTAGGGCTAGCGACAGATACGCAGTATTTT
CASSLVGLATDTQYF
>TRBV7-2|13|TRBJ1-2|.|.
TGTGCCAGCAGCCTGGGACAAGGAGACGGCTACACCTTC
CASSLGQGDGYTF
>TRBV28|14|TRBJ2-3|once|TRBD2
TGTGCCAGCAACTCAGCGGGGGGAAGAGATACGCAGTATTTT
CASNSAGGRDTQYF
>TRBV5-4|15|TRBJ2-3|.|TRBD2
TGTGCCAGCAGATCTAGCGGGGGGGTAGTAGATACGCAGTATTTT
CASRSSGGVVDTQYF
>TRBV14|12|TRBJ1-1|few|.
TGTGCCAGCAGCAGCTGGGACTCAGAAGCTTTCTTT
CASSSWDSEAFF
>TRBV6-1|12|TRBJ2-5|few|.
TGTGCCAGCCTAAGGGGGTTGGAGACCCAGTACTTC
CASLRGLETQYF
>TRBV5-1|12|TRBJ1-1|.|.
TGCGCCAGCAGCTTAGTTGGCACTGAAGCTTTCTTT
CASSLVGTEAFF
>TRBV2|14|TRBJ1-1|few|.
TGTGCCAGCCAAATTGCAGGGCAGGGAACTGAAGCTTTCTTT
CASQIAGQGTEAFF
>TRBV5-1|14|TRBJ2-7|.|.
TGCGCCAGCAGCTTGATGACGGGTTCGGACGAGCAGTACTTC
CASSLMTGSDEQYF
>TRBV5-1|16|TRBJ2-3|.|.
TGCGCCAGCAGCTTGGTGGGCCCCTCTGGCACAGATACGCAGTATTTT
CASSLVGPSGTDTQYF
>TRBV2|14|TRBJ2-6|.|.
TGTGCCAGCAGGACTGACTCTGGGGCCAACGTCCTGACTTTC
CASRTDSGANVLTF
>TRBV5-6|13|TRBJ2-6|once|.
TGTGCCAGCAATCAGGCTGGGGCCAACGTCCTGACTTTC
CASNQAGANVLTF